The rows below give T cell receptor beta chains drawn from one sample of a study of human T cells and chemical hapten exposure. TCRdb reprocessed the RACE reads via MiXCR and lists one record per CDR3 protein. The sample carries 340,000 or so distinct CDR3 sequences, around 7% recorded once. Sample: whole blood, taken in connection with sensitization to the hapten diphenylcyclopropenone (DPC). The receptors were gathered from a woman aged 18-29 years with alopecia areata. Some clones in this sample may be carry-over from other donors' samples. Both conserved end residues are trimmed from each CDR3. A D gene is named only where the DNA matches it firmly. Not every row has a clone size; where given, it reads once, few, many or a size class.

TRBJ1-1 TRBV28 few TRBD1 ASSFLGLTGDDTEAF
TRBJ2-6 TRBV29-1 . TRBD1 SVEQGATGANVLT
TRBJ1-2 TRBV28 few . ASRHRGLGYT
TRBJ2-1 TRBV7-2 many . ASSRTLDFVSYNEQF
TRBJ1-5 TRBV5-1 many . ASSTGTDNQPQH
TRBJ1-1 TRBV7-2 few . ASSPNGAGFMNTEAF
TRBJ2-3 TRBV18 few . ASSQGTGGDTQY
TRBJ1-1 TRBV27 few . ASSLSGGFDTEAF
TRBJ1-1 TRBV5-6 many . ASSLWGRTEAF
TRBJ2-3 TRBV18 many . ASSPPGRRGTDTQY
TRBJ2-5 TRBV28 few TRBD1 ASSLLPGQGRETQY
TRBJ1-5 TRBV5-1 . TRBD1 ARSTGGHNQPQH
TRBJ2-2 TRBV7-2 . TRBD1 ASRALTGATGELF
TRBJ2-7 TRBV6-1 . . ASSEYQGLAYEQY
TRBJ1-2 TRBV28 few . ASFGQNYGYT
TRBJ1-4 TRBV28 . TRBD1 ASSKPGQANEKLF
TRBJ1-1 TRBV6-5 many . ASSYTLRHTEAF
TRBJ2-7 TRBV3-1 few . ASSQVNREHEQY
TRBJ2-3 TRBV5-1 . . ASSLANDVWDFLDTQY
TRBJ1-1 TRBV6-5 . . ASSNVGDTEAF
TRBJ1-2 TRBV24-1 few . ATSEFTGSGYGYT
TRBJ1-5 TRBV7-9 . . ASSSEGGQPQH
TRBJ1-6 TRBV5-1 . TRBD1 ASSLEGGSSPLH
TRBJ1-6 TRBV20-1 many . SVGRGGTLDSPLH
TRBJ2-5 TRBV2 many . ASSLEDQETQY
TRBJ2-7 TRBV20-1 few TRBD2 SASLSTLGSGGDEQY
TRBJ2-1 TRBV24-1 few . ATSDYRGEQF
TRBJ1-6 TRBV5-1 . TRBD1 ASTIGQGSSPLH
TRBJ1-6 TRBV7-9 few TRBD1 ASRLPGTGSNSPLH
TRBJ2-2 TRBV7-2 many . ASSLGARTGELF
TRBJ1-1 TRBV28 . . AIVGATNTEAF
TRBJ2-1 TRBV11-2 many . ASSLVTEQF
TRBJ1-1 TRBV3-1 . . ASSQEGHRATEAF
TRBJ1-1 TRBV10-3 . TRBD1 AIRVTQGARGEAF
TRBJ1-1 TRBV7-2 . TRBD1 ASSLGPGARQGRAF
TRBJ2-2 TRBV5-6 . . ASSLEQGGTGELF
TRBJ2-5 TRBV12-3/TRBV12-4 few . ASSLGYSPQETQY
TRBJ2-6 TRBV11-1 many . ASSSPRRRRSSGANVLT
TRBJ2-3 TRBV6-6 few . ASRFRPFGTQY
TRBJ2-3 TRBV18 . . ASSPRAATDTQY
TRBJ1-1 TRBV5-4 few TRBD1 ASSPGQGMTEAF
TRBJ2-5 TRBV6-1 . . ASSEEDRWETQY
TRBJ1-2 TRBV29-1 few . SAAGSRGDGGYT
TRBJ2-3 TRBV2 . TRBD2 ASSEALAGGTTDTQY
TRBJ2-3 TRBV7-2 . . ASSLAHTGDTQY
TRBJ1-3 TRBV9 few . ASSVQEYSGNTIY